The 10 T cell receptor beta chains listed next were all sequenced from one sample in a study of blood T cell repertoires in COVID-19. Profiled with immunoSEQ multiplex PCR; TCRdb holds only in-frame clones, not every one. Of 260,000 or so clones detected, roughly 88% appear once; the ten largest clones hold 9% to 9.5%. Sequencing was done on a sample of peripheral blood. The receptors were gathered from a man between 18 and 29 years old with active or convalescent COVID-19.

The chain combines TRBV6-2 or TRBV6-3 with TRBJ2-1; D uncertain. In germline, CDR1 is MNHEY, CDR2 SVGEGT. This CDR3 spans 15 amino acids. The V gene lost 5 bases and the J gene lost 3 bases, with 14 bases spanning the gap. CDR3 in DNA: TGTGCCAGCAGTAGCCCTCGTGACATCTACAATGAGCAGTTCTTC. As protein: CASSSPRDIYNEQFF.

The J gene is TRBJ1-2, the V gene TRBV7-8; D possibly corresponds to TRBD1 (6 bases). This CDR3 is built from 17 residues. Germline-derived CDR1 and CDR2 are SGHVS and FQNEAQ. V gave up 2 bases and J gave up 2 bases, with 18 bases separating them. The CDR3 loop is CASSLFVSTGPNYGYTF. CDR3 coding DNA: TGTGCCAGCAGCTTATTCGTATCCACAGGGCCCAACTATGGCTACACCTTC.

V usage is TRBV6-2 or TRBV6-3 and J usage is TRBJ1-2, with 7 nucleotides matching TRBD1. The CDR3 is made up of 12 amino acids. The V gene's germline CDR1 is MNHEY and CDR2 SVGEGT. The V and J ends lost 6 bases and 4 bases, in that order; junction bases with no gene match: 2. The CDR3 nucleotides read TGTGCCAGCAGCCGGGACAGCTATGGCTACACCTTC. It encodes CASSRDSYGYTF.

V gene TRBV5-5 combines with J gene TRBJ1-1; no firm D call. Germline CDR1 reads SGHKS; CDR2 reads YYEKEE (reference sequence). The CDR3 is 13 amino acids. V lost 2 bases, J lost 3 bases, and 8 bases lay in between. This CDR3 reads CASSFYVHTEAFF. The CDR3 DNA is TGTGCCAGCAGCTTCTACGTGCACACTGAAGCTTTCTTT.

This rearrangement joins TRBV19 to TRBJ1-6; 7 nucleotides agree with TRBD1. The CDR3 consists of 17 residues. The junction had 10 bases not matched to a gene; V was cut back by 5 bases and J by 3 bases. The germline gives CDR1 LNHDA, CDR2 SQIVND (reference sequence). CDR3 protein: CASSLRQGSSYNSPLHF. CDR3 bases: TGTGCCAGTAGTCTCCGACAGGGTAGTAGCTATAATTCACCCCTCCACTTT.

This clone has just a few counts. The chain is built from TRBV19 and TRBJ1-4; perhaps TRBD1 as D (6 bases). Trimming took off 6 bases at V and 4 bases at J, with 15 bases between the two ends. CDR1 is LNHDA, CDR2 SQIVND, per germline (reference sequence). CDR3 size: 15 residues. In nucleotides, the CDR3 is TGTGCCAGTAGGCTATTGGACAGCCTTAATGAAAAACTGTTTTTT. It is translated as CASRLLDSLNEKLFF.

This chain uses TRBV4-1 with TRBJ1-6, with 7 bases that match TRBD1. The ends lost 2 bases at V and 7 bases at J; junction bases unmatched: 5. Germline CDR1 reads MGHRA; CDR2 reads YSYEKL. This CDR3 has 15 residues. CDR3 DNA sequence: TGCGCCAGCAGCCAACCGAAGACAGGGAATTCACCCCTCCACTTT. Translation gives CASSQPKTGNSPLHF.

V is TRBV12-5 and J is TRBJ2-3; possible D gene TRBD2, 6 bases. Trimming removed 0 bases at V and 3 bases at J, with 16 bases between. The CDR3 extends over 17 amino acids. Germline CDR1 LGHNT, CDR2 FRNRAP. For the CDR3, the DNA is TGTGCTAGTGGTTTGGTATCATGGGGGGTACTGACAGATACGCAGTATTTT. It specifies CASGLVSWGVLTDTQYF.

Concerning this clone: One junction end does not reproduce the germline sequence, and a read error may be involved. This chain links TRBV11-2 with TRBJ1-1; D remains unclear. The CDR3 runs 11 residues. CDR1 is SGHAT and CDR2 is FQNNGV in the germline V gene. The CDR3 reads CASSLRFEALF. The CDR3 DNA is TGTGCCAGCAGCTTGCGATTTGAAGCTCTCTTT.

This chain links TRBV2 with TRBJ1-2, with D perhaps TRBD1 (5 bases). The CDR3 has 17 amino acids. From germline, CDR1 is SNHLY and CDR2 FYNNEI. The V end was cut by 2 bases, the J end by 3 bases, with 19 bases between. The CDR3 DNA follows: TGTGCCAGCAGTGAAAAACCCGGGGGGAGCGGGTACTATGGCTACACCTTC. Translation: CASSEKPGGSGYYGYTF.